The present TCR beta chain was sequenced within a study of naive and memory T cell subsets. General study findings and limits: TCR transcript changes with activation or differentiation may affect this RNA method.

This clonotype was observed a handful of times. The antigen remains undetermined. Trimming pared 1 base from V and 10 bases from J, leaving 8 bases between. The CDR3 contains 12 residues. A UMI-containing oligonucleotide was joined by 3' ligation to the TCR cDNA template. Whole blood, about 2.5 ml, came from adult healthy volunteers. Input was about 1 to 1,100 ng of DNase-treated total RNA without cell sorting. Four PCR rounds used nested alpha and beta constant region primers plus the SP2 primer. Blood and skin TCR RNA was reverse transcribed with alpha and beta constant primers. TCRdb called the 5' RACE reads again in MiXCR, with one record for every CDR3 protein. The sample gives tens of thousands of distinct CDR3 sequences, around 7.7% of which show up once; roughly a tenth is in the top ten.

The rearrangement uses TRBV12-3 or TRBV12-4 and TRBJ2-1, with D hard to call. This receptor was obtained from a male donor in good health. The CDR3 DNA reads TGTGCCAGCAGTTTAGGCCTGGCCGAGCAGTTCTTC. Its protein is CASSLGLAEQFF.